This T cell receptor beta chain was found in a study of Ad26.COV2.S vaccination and SARS-CoV-2 variants. At the level of the study: Donor was one of the participants in the Ad26.COV2.S arm of the COV1001 trial.

V lost 5 bases and J 7 bases, leaving 14 bases between the germline ends. This CDR3 contains 14 residues. Germline V CDR1 and CDR2: MNHEY, SMNVEV (reference sequence). Notes on the study in general: Vaccine recipients had higher spike-specific TCR breadth than placebo recipients. Vaccine and placebo recipients had similar non-spike TCR breadth.

Only in-frame clones appear in the TCRdb table, and some are missing; sequencing was by immunoSEQ multiplex PCR. The sample lists approximately 450,000 clones, more than 80% occurring once. Treatment indicated: around 19 received Ad26.COV2.S at low or high dose, single or two shots; several received placebo; per-sample allocation not given. Samples came from day 63 after the first vaccine or placebo injection. Details on this clone: The target antigen is unknown.

The chain uses TRBV27 and TRBJ1-4, with a weak D call TRBD1 (5 bases). Here the sequenced sample was peripheral blood, taken in a trial of Ad26.COV2.S vaccine versus placebo. This receptor was taken from a person aged 18-65 years who received the Ad26.COV2.S COVID-19 vaccine or a placebo. The CDR3 nucleotides read TGTGCCAGCAGTCGAGGACTACAGGCTGAAAAACTGTTTTTT. Its translation: CASSRGLQAEKLFF.